This T cell receptor (beta chain) was captured by sequencing in a study of identifying expanded T cells in peripheral blood. The data were produced by immunoSEQ multiplex PCR, yet TCRdb's version contains in-frame clones alone and is incomplete. The sample lists 100,000 or so clones; around nine tenths were seen once. A note on this clone: The antigen remains undetermined.

During the collection period, no donor immune events like infections were recorded. General study findings and limits: Approximately two-week clone count variance significantly increased as total template count grew. Over around two and four weeks, about 17 and 20 clones changed, versus 1.2 between replicates.

Trimming removed 0 bases from V and 2 bases from J, with 13 bases in between. Germline-derived CDR1 and CDR2 are SGHNT and YYREEE (reference sequence). The CDR3 runs to 16 residues. The chain joins TRBV5-4 to TRBJ2-3, with D perhaps matching TRBD2 (7 bases). The sequenced material came from blood. The TCR comes from a person aged 18 to 75 in good health. CDR3 region: CASSLVGGGPTDTQYF. CDR3 nucleotides: TGTGCCAGCAGCTTGGTAGGGGGGGGTCCCACAGATACGCAGTATTTT. The entire variable domain, with the rest obtained from reference TRBV5-4 and TRBJ2-3, is as follows: ETGVTQSPTHLIKTRGQQVTLRCSSQSGHNTVSWYQQALGQGPQFIFQYYREEENGRGNFPPRFSGLQFPNYSSELNVNALELDDSALYLCASSLVGGGPTDTQYFGPGTRLTVL.